This passage covers 3 T cell receptor beta chains from one sample sequenced in a study of CD4 T cells in relation to SARS-CoV-2 and coronaviruses. The unexposed donors gave CD4+ T cells in about 2010-2019, prior to COVID-19. After about 10 days of culture, CD4+ T cells were isolated. Data came from immunoSEQ multiplex PCR; TCRdb stores just in-frame clones and leaves some out. The sample carries about 22,000 clones, approximately 68% recorded once. These TCRs are of unknown antigen specificity. The sequenced sample consisted of CD4+ T cells from PBMCs, cultured in vitro. These receptors came from a human donor in good health.

This chain links TRBV2 with TRBJ1-1; unclear D gene. Germline CDR1 and CDR2: SNHLY and FYNNEI. This CDR3 is built from 13 residues. V was trimmed by 8 bases and J by 0 bases, leaving 10 bases between them. The CDR3 sequence: CASRPEVNTEAFF. CDR3 in DNA: TGTGCCAGCCGCCCGGAAGTGAACACTGAAGCTTTCTTT.

The rearrangement joins TRBV6-2 or TRBV6-3 to TRBJ2-5, with 12 bases fitting TRBD2. This CDR3 has 17 amino acids. After removal of 5 bases from V and 0 bases from J, the junction contained 7 bases not matched to a gene. The germline V gene has CDR1 MNHEY and CDR2 SVGEGT. The CDR3 DNA reads as TGTGCCAGCAGTCCCGGACTAGCGGGGCCGAACCAAGAGACCCAGTACTTC. Translation: CASSPGLAGPNQETQYF.

V is TRBV11-2 and J is TRBJ2-5, with 8 bases aligning to TRBD2. The CDR3 sequence is 15 residues long. Germline CDR1 is SGHAT and CDR2 is FQNNGV. J lost 3 bases, V lost 5 bases, and 8 bases had no gene match. In nucleotides, the CDR3 is TGTGCCAGCAGCCGGCCGGGGGGGCTTGAAGAGACCCAGTACTTC. Its protein is CASSRPGGLEETQYF. The whole variable domain, remainder taken from reference TRBV11-2 and TRBJ2-5, is EAGVAQSPRYKIIEKRQSVAFWCNPISGHATLYWYQQILGQGPKLLIQFQNNGVVDDSQLPKDRFSAERLKGVDSTLKIQPAKLEDSAVYLCASSRPGGLEETQYFGPGTRLLVL.